This T cell receptor beta chain was identified in a study of shared clonotypes between healthy human individuals. Study-level points and caveats: Sampling covered nothing but blood. Tissue TCR repertoires likely differ from those found in blood.

Naive CD8 cells, CD45RO-negative and positively selected for CCR7, excluded terminally differentiated effector memory CD45RA+ cells. All of the donors resided in Nashville, Tennessee, and each was a Caucasian adult. Trimming removed 2 bases at V and 3 bases at J, with 11 bases between. The CDR3 spans 14 residues. Germline values: CDR1 SGHTA, CDR2 FQGNSA. Sequencing was at deep level. Per the original methods: ImmunoSEQ junction-only sequences lacked quality scores, so their filtering differed. Profiled with immunoSEQ multiplex PCR; TCRdb holds only in-frame clones, not every one. The V and J calls and clone size are taken from that table; D and trimming were inferred from the DNA. The data hold 550,000 to 750,000 clones, with around 95% observed a single time. Of note for this clone: As yet, its antigen is unknown.

The chain is built from TRBV7-2 and TRBJ2-7; D possibly corresponds to TRBD2 (5 bases). The specimen was naive CD8+ T cells sorted from blood. The sequence was collected from a woman aged 25 to 39 in good health. The CDR3 protein is CASSLIEGRYEQYF. The CDR3 coding sequence is TGTGCCAGCAGCTTAATCGAGGGCCGCTACGAGCAGTACTTC.